This TCR beta chain was sequenced during a study of OX40 agonist ivuxolimab in advanced cancers. Study-level background: The study gave patients intravenous ivuxolimab at 0.01 to 10 mg/kg every 2 weeks.

Clones were read by immunoSEQ multiplex PCR, and TCRdb kept only the in-frame ones, dropping some. The sample comprises more than 60,000 clones, around 87% of which are singletons, and over 0.9% rests with the top ten. V dropped 4 bases and J dropped 1 base, with 17 bases sitting between them. Germline loops: CDR1 SGHNT, CDR2 YYREEE (reference sequence). This CDR3 contains 16 residues. J is TRBJ1-1 and V is TRBV5-4; no definite D call. The source of this sequence is an adult with an advanced solid tumor such as melanoma, head and neck, liver or kidney cancer. The input for sequencing was CD4+ or CD8+ T cells sorted from blood, taken in a trial of the OX40 agonist ivuxolimab. The chain's CDR3 is CASSPGGDLPNTEAFF. The CDR3 coding sequence is TGTGCCAGCAGCCCCGGCGGGGATTTACCGAACACTGAAGCTTTCTTT. Using reference TRBV5-4 and TRBJ1-1 for the parts outside the CDR3, the full variable domain is ETGVTQSPTHLIKTRGQQVTLRCSSQSGHNTVSWYQQALGQGPQFIFQYYREEENGRGNFPPRFSGLQFPNYSSELNVNALELDDSALYLCASSPGGDLPNTEAFFGQGTRLTVV.